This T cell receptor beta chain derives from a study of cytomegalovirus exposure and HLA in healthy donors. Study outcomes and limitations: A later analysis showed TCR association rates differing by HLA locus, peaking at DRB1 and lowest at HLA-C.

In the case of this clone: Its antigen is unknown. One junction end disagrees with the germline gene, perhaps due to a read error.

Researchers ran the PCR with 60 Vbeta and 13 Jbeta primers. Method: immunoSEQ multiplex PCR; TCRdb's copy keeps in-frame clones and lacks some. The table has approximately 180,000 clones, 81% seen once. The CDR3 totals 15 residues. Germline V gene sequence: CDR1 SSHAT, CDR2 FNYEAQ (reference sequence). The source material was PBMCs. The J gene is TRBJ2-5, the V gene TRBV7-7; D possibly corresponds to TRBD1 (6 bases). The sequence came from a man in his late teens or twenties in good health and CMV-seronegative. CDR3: CASSLNWGPGETQYF. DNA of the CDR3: TGTGCTAGCAGCTTAAATTGGGGGCCGGGGGAGACCCAGTACTTC. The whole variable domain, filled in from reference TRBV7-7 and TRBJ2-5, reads GAGVSQSPRYKVTKRGQDVTLRCDPISSHATLYWYQQALGQGPEFLTYFNYEAQPDKSGLPSDRFSAERPEGSISTLTIQRTEQRDSAMYRCASSLNWGPGETQYFGPGTRLLVL.